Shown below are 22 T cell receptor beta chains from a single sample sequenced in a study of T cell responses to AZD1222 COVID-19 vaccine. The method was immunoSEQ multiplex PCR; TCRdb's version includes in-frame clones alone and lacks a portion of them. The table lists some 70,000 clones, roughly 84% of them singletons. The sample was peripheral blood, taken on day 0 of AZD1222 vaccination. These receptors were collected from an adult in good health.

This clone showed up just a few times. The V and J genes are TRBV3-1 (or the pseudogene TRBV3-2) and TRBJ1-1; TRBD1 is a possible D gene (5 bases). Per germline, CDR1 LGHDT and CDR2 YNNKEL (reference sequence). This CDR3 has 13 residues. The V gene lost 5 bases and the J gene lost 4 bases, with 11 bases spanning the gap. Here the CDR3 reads CASSLGVLTEAFF. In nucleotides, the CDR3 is TGTGCCAGCAGCTTAGGGGTTCTCACTGAAGCTTTCTTT.

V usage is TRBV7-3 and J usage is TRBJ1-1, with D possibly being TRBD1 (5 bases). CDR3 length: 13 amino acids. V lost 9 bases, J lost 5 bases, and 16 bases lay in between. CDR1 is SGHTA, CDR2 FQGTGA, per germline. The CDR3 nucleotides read TGTGCCAGTGGGGACGGACAAGGAACTGAAGCTTTCTTT. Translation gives CASGDGQGTEAFF.

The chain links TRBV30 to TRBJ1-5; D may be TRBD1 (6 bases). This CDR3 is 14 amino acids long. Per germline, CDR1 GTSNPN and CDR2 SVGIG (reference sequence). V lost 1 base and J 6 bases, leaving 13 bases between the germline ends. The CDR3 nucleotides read TGTGCCTGGAGTGGTTTAGGGGGTAGTCAGCCCCAGCATTTT. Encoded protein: CAWSGLGGSQPQHF. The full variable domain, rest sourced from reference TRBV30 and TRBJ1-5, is SQTIHQWPATLVQPVGSPLSLECTVEGTSNPNLYWYRQAAGRGLQLLFYSVGIGQISSEVPQNLSASRPQDRQFILSSKKLLLSDSGFYLCAWSGLGGSQPQHFGDGTRLSIL.

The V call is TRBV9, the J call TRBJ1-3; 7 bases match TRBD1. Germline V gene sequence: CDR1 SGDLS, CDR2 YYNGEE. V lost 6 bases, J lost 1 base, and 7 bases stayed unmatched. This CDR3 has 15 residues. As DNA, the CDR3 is TGTGCCAGCACAACAGGGGAAGGTTCTGGAAACACCATATATTTT. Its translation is CASTTGEGSGNTIYF.

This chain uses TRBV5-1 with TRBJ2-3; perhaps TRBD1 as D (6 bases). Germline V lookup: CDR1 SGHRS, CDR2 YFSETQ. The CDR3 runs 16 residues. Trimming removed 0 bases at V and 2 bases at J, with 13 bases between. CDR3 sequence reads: CASSLEGGTITDTQYF. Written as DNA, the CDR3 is TGCGCCAGCAGCTTGGAAGGGGGTACAATCACAGATACGCAGTATTTT.

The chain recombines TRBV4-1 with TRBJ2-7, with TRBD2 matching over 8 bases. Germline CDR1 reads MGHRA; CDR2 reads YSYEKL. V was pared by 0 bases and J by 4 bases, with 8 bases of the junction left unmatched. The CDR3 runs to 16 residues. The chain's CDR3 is CASSQDLLAGRYEQYF. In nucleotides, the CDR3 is TGCGCCAGCAGCCAAGATCTGCTAGCGGGTCGTTACGAGCAGTACTTC.

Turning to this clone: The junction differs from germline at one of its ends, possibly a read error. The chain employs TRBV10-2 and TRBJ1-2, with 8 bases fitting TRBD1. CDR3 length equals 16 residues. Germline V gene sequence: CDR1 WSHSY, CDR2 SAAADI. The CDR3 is CASCDDPGQVNYGYTF. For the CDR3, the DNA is TGCGCCAGCTGTGACGACCCGGGACAGGTTAACTATGGCTACACCTTC.

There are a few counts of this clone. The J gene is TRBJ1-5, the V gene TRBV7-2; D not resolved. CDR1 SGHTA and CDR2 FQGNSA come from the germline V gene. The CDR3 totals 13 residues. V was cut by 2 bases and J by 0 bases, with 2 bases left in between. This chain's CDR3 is CASSLRSNQPQHF. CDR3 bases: TGTGCCAGCAGCTTACGTAGCAATCAGCCCCAGCATTTT.

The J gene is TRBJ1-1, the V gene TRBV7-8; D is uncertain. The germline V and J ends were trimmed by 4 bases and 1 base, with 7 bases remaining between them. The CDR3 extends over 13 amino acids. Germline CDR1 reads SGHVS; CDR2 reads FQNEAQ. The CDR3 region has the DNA TGTGCCAGCAGCTCGCGGGGGAACACTGAAGCTTTCTTT. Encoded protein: CASSSRGNTEAFF. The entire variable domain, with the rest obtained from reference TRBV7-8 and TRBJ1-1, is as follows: GAGVSQSPRYKVAKRGQDVALRCDPISGHVSLFWYQQALGQGPEFLTYFQNEAQLDKSGLPSDRFFAERPEGSVSTLKIQRTQQEDSAVYLCASSSRGNTEAFFGQGTRLTVV.

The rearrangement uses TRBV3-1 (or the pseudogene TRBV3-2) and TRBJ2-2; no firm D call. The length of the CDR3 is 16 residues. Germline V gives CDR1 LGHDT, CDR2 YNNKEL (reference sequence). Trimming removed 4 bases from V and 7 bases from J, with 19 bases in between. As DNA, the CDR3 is TGTGCCAGCAGCCTCAAGGCCGCACGGTACTTCGGGGAGCTGTTTTTT. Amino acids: CASSLKAARYFGELFF.

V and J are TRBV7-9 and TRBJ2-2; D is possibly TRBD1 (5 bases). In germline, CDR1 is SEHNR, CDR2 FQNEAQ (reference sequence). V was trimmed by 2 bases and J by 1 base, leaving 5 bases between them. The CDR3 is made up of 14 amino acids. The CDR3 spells CASSLQGNTGELFF. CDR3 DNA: TGTGCCAGCAGCTTACAGGGGAACACCGGGGAGCTGTTTTTT.

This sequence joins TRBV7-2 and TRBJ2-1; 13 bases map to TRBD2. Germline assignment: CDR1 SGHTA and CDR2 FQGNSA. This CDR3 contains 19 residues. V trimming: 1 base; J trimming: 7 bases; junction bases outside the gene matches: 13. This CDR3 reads CASSLGLAGGPSGSNEQFF. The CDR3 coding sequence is TGTGCCAGCAGCTTAGGACTAGCGGGGGGCCCCTCTGGGAGTAATGAGCAGTTCTTC.

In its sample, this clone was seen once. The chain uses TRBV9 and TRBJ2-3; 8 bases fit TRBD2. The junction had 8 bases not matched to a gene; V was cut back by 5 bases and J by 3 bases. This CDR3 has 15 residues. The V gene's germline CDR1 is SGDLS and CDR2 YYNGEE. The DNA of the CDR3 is TGTGCCAGCAGTCCCAGCGGGGGCTGGACAGATACGCAGTATTTT. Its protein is CASSPSGGWTDTQYF.

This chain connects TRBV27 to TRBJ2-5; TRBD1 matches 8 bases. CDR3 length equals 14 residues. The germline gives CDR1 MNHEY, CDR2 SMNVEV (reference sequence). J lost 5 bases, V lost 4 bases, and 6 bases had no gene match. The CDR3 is CASSSRGHFETQYF. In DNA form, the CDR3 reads TGTGCCAGCAGTTCCAGGGGGCACTTTGAGACCCAGTACTTC.

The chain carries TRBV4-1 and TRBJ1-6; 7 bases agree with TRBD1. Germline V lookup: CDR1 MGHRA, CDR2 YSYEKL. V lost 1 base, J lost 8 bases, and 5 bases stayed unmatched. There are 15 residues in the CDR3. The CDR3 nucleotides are TGCGCCAGCAGCCAAGGGACAGGACGACATTCACCCCTCCACTTT. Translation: CASSQGTGRHSPLHF.

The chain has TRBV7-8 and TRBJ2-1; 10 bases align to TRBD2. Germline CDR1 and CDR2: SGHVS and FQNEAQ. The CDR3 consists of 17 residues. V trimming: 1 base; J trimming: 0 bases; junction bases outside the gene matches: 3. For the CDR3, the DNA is TGTGCCAGCAGCTTAGGGGCTAGCGGGAGCTCCTACAATGAGCAGTTCTTC. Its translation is CASSLGASGSSYNEQFF.

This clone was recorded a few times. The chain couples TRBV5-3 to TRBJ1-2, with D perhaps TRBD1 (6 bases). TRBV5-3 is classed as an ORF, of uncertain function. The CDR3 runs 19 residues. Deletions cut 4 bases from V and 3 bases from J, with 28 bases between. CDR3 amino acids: CARSVLSGTPVSWDYGYTF. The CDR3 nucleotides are TGTGCCAGAAGCGTCCTAAGCGGGACACCTGTTAGCTGGGACTATGGCTACACCTTC.

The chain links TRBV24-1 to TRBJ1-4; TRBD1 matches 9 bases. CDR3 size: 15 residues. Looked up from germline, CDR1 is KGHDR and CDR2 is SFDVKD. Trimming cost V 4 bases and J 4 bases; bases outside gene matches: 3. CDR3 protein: CATSDGTGSNEKLFF. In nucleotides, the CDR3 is TGTGCCACCAGTGACGGGACAGGGAGTAATGAAAAACTGTTTTTT.

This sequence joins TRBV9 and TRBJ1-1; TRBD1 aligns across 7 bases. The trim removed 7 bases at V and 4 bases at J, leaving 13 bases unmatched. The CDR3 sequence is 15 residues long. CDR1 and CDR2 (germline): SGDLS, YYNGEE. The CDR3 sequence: CASGAGGGPGTEAFF. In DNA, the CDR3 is TGTGCCAGCGGCGCCGGAGGGGGCCCGGGCACTGAAGCTTTCTTT.

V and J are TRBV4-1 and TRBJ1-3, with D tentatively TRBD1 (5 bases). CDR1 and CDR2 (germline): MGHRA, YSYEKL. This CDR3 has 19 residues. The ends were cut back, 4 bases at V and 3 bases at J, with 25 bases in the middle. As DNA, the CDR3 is TGCGCCAGCAGCCGGGGAGAGGCAGGGAGGGTGACGCGTGGAAACACCATATATTTT. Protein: CASSRGEAGRVTRGNTIYF.

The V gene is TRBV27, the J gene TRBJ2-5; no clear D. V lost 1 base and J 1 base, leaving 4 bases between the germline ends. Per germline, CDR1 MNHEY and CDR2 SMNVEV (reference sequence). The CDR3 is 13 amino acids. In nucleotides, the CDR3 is TGTGCCAGCAGTTTATGGGGCCAAGAGACCCAGTACTTC. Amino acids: CASSLWGQETQYF.

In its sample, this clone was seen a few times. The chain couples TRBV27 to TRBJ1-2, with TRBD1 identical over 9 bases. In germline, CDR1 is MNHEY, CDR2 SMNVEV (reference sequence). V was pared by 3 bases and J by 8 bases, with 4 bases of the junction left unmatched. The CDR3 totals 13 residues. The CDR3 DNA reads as TGTGCCAGCAGTTTCTCGACAGGGGGAGGCTACACCTTC. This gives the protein CASSFSTGGGYTF.